The 12 T cell receptor beta chains given below trace back to one sample, sequenced in a study of blood T cell repertoires in COVID-19. The repertoire was sequenced with immunoSEQ multiplex PCR; TCRdb's copy has only in-frame clones and lacks some. The repertoire holds more than 85,000 clones, with approximately 90% as singletons. The sequenced sample consisted of peripheral blood. The receptor source for this set is a woman in her fifties or sixties with acute or convalescent COVID-19.

The V call is TRBV20-1, the J call TRBJ1-2; no definite D call. Trimming left V 5 bases short and J 5 bases short, with 6 bases between. The CDR3 is 10 residues long. CDR1 and CDR2 (germline): DFQATT, SNEGSKA (reference sequence). CDR3 region: CSAGTYGYTF. The CDR3 nucleotides read TGCAGTGCTGGCACGTATGGCTACACCTTC.

Only one count was recorded for this clone. V usage is TRBV19 and J usage is TRBJ2-5, with D perhaps TRBD1 (5 bases). The CDR3 spans 16 residues. With 4 bases removed from V and 2 bases from J, the gap between germline ends came to 17 bases. Germline V gene sequence: CDR1 LNHDA, CDR2 SQIVND (reference sequence). The CDR3 here is CASSSRRVQVQETQYF. The DNA for the CDR3 is TGTGCCAGTAGTAGTCGCAGGGTACAAGTTCAAGAGACCCAGTACTTC.

V is TRBV5-1 and J is TRBJ2-5; 8 positions agree with TRBD2. CDR1 is SGHRS and CDR2 is YFSETQ in the germline V gene. V trimming: 0 bases; J trimming: 6 bases; junction bases outside the gene matches: 10. This CDR3 has 16 amino acids. In DNA, the CDR3 is TGCGCCAGCAGCTTGGCCGGGCGGGAGGTTGGAAAGACCCAGTACTTC. As protein: CASSLAGREVGKTQYF.

This clone has a count of ten or more. This chain connects TRBV7-2 to TRBJ2-7, with D uncertain. The CDR3 totals 14 residues. Trimming cost V 3 bases and J 2 bases, with 11 bases left between them. Germline CDR1 and CDR2: SGHTA and FQGNSA. DNA for the CDR3: TGTGCCAGCAGCTTGTCGCACACGACCTACGAGCAGTACTTC. Protein sequence: CASSLSHTTYEQYF.

The rearrangement links TRBV24-1 to TRBJ2-1, with 7 bases fitting TRBD2. The CDR3 contains 17 residues. CDR1 and CDR2 (germline): KGHDR, SFDVKD. V shed 4 bases, J shed 4 bases, and the junction held 12 bases outside the gene matches. CDR3 nucleotides: TGTGCCACCAGTGAACCCCTGGGGCGGGAGAATTACAATGAGCAGTTCTTC. Residues: CATSEPLGRENYNEQFF.

This clone was counted between two and nine times. The V and J genes are TRBV14 and TRBJ2-1, with D possibly being TRBD1 (5 bases). The CDR3 length is 16 residues. Germline lookup yields CDR1 SGHDN and CDR2 FVKESK. Trimming stripped 4 bases from V and 8 bases from J, with 21 bases between. DNA for the CDR3: TGTGCCAGCAGCCCCTACCAGGGTTCTTGGGTGGATGAGCAGTTCTTC. Its translation: CASSPYQGSWVDEQFF.

The chain is built from TRBV4-2 and TRBJ2-3; TRBD1 matches 9 bases. Germline CDR1 is LGHNA and CDR2 is YNFKEQ. V shed 2 bases and J 2 bases; nucleotides not matched to a gene: 2. The CDR3 contains 15 residues. In DNA, the CDR3 is TGTGCCAGCAGCCAAAGGACAGGGGCCACAGATACGCAGTATTTT. Encoded protein: CASSQRTGATDTQYF.

The chain has TRBV6-5 and TRBJ2-3; D gene ambiguous. This CDR3 comprises 14 residues. Germline CDR1 and CDR2: MNHEY and SVGAGI. V lost 6 bases and J lost 4, with 14 bases in between. The CDR3 sequence is CASRSVGRADTQYF. CDR3 DNA: TGTGCCAGCAGGTCAGTGGGTCGGGCAGATACGCAGTATTTT.

The rearrangement joins TRBV24-1 to TRBJ2-1; 7 positions agree with TRBD2. The CDR3 sequence is 15 residues long. J was trimmed by 8 bases and V by 4 bases; bases with no gene match: 10. Looked up from germline, CDR1 is KGHDR and CDR2 is SFDVKD. The CDR3 DNA follows: TGTGCCACCAGTGACCACACGACTAGCCCCGATGAGCAGTTCTTC. This gives the protein CATSDHTTSPDEQFF.

This sequence joins TRBV5-4 and TRBJ2-6, with D uncertain. Germline assignment: CDR1 SGHNT and CDR2 YYREEE (reference sequence). Trimming stripped 6 bases from V and 1 base from J, with 23 bases between. The CDR3 is 19 amino acids. CDR3 amino acids: CASNRNQPRVPSGANVLTF. The CDR3 DNA is TGTGCCAGCAACCGCAACCAACCCCGGGTCCCATCTGGGGCCAACGTCCTGACTTTC.

This clone has a single count. The J gene is TRBJ2-7, the V gene TRBV2; 9 bases line up with TRBD1. CDR1 is SNHLY and CDR2 is FYNNEI in the germline V gene. V lost 5 bases, J lost 2 bases, and 13 bases stayed unmatched. There are 17 residues in the CDR3. In DNA, the CDR3 is TGTGCCAGCAGTCTTGACAGGGGGACGCCAAGGGCCTACGAGCAGTACTTC. Translating it yields CASSLDRGTPRAYEQYF.

The chain couples TRBV18 to TRBJ2-4, with D perhaps TRBD2 (6 bases). Trimming left V 3 bases short and J 6 bases short, with 15 bases between. The CDR3 sequence is 15 residues long. Per germline, CDR1 KGHSH and CDR2 LQKENI. In nucleotides, the CDR3 is TGTGCCAGCTCACCCGTGGACAAAGCGGGAAACATTCAGTACTTC. It is translated as CASSPVDKAGNIQYF.